The text below deals with one TCR beta chain. Its specificity is not known. Using RNA transcripts, the TCR beta CDR3 regions were amplified. A first-round RT-PCR used HTBI primers, followed by a second-round multiplex PCR. TCRdb itself ran the multiplex PCR reads through MiXCR, one entry per CDR3 protein. The sample yields about 660,000 distinct CDR3 sequences, roughly 41% seen once. Per the germline V gene, CDR1 is SGHAT and CDR2 is FQNNGV. CDR3 length equals 17 residues. Trimming took 3 bases from V and 2 from J, leaving 19 bases between them. The entry originates in a study of Graves' ophthalmopathy and Graves' hyperthyroidism. Study conclusions and caveats: Ophthalmopathy and stable hyperthyroidism were discriminated by a 13-signature model, with about 91% sensitivity and around 77% specificity.

The sample comprised peripheral blood. The rearrangement links TRBV11-2 to TRBJ2-5; TRBD2 is a possible D gene (7 bases). This receptor was identified in an adult man with Graves' ophthalmopathy. The CDR3 reads CASSLGGGPGIQETQYF. The CDR3 nucleotides are TGTGCCAGCAGCTTGGGCGGGGGCCCAGGGATACAAGAGACCCAGTACTTC.